This T cell receptor (beta chain) comes out of a study of T cell clonotyping in hematopoietic cell transplantation. TCRdb's copy holds only in-frame clones and misses some; the assay was immunoSEQ multiplex PCR. The sample has about 17,000 clones, approximately 81% seen once; the top ten hold roughly 4.2%. Per the germline V gene, CDR1 is SNHLY and CDR2 is FYNNEI. This CDR3 is built from 12 residues. Turning to this clone: At one boundary the junction diverges from the germline segment, which might be a read error.

The sample consisted of PBMCs, taken 100 days after allogeneic stem cell transplant. The chain carries TRBV2 and TRBJ2-7; TRBD2 agrees at 7 bases. The receptor was isolated from a male patient between 55 and 70 years old who had an allogeneic stem cell transplant from a related donor, so the T cells may come from the graft donor. Some clones in this sample may be carry-over from other donors' samples. The CDR3 nucleotides are TGTGCCAGCACTGGGCGGGAGTACTCCGCGTTCTTC. Translated, it gives CASTGREYSAFF.